This TCR beta chain emerged from a study of T cell changes during pregnancy in multiple sclerosis. TCRdb's copy holds only in-frame clones and misses some; the assay was immunoSEQ multiplex PCR. The table records over 25,000 clones, 80% to 90% of them present only once. The CDR3 contains 15 residues. The V and J ends lost 3 bases and 1 base respectively, with 10 bases between them. CDR1 is SGDLS and CDR2 is YYNGEE in the germline V gene. The TCR originated in a female donor with multiple sclerosis, enrolled in a pregnancy study. Here the sequenced sample was CD8+ T cells from peripheral blood mononuclear cells, taken in the third trimester of pregnancy. The V and J genes are TRBV9 and TRBJ1-4; D not certain. CDR3 loop: CASSAGGRTNEKLFF. The CDR3 DNA reads TGTGCCAGCAGCGCGGGAGGTCGAACTAATGAAAAACTGTTTTTT.